The 28 T cell receptor beta chains listed next were all sequenced from one sample in a study of blood T cell repertoires in COVID-19. Some clones are missing from TCRdb's copy, which holds only in-frame ones; the method was immunoSEQ multiplex PCR. The top ten clones hold over 9.5% of a sample with 200,000 or so clones, about 82% of them seen once. The sample comprised peripheral blood. Receptors were obtained from an elderly woman with acute or convalescent COVID-19.

This sequence joins TRBV11-3 and TRBJ1-6; 7 bases are shared with TRBD1. The CDR3 loop spans 13 amino acids. In germline, CDR1 is SGHNT, CDR2 YENEEA. V lost 4 bases, J lost 8 bases, and 2 bases stayed unmatched. CDR3 nucleotide sequence: TGTGCCAGCAGCTCGGGACAGTATTCACCCCTCCACTTT. Translating gives CASSSGQYSPLHF.

The rearrangement links TRBV30 to TRBJ1-5, with D maybe TRBD1 (6 bases). V was clipped by 3 bases and J by 11 bases, with 17 bases between them. Germline assignment: CDR1 GTSNPN and CDR2 SVGIG (reference sequence). The CDR3 totals 13 residues. CDR3 sequence: CAWSPLSEGAQHF. The CDR3 DNA reads TGTGCCTGGAGCCCGCTGTCCGAGGGGGCCCAGCATTTT. Using reference TRBV30 and TRBJ1-5 for the parts outside the CDR3, the full variable domain is SQTIHQWPATLVQPVGSPLSLECTVEGTSNPNLYWYRQAAGRGLQLLFYSVGIGQISSEVPQNLSASRPQDRQFILSSKKLLLSDSGFYLCAWSPLSEGAQHFGDGTRLSIL.

The chain recombines TRBV7-5 with TRBJ2-3; no DNA check was done on the table's D call, TRBD2. TRBV7-5 has pseudogene status. The CDR3 extends over 16 amino acids. This chain's CDR3 is CARSWGGLADHRTQYF. The CDR3, as DNA: TGTGCCAGAAGCTGGGGGGGACTAGCGGACCACAGGACGCAGTATTTT.

The V gene is TRBV21-1, the J gene TRBJ1-5; TRBD1 is the table's D call and was not checked against the DNA. TRBV21-1 is noted as a pseudogene. This CDR3 comprises 16 residues. Here the CDR3 reads CASSKEDSNSNQPQHF. The CDR3 nucleotides are TGTGCCAGCAGCAAAGAGGACAGCAATTCGAATCAGCCCCAGCATTTT.

CDR3 nucleotide sequence: TGTGCCAGCAGCGTAGCTGGGCCTTCGGACTACGAGCAGTACTTC. Translated, it gives CASSVAGPSDYEQYF. The chain is built from TRBV9 and TRBJ2-7; D uncertain. The CDR3 length is 15 residues. The V end was cut by 0 bases, the J end by 3 bases, with 13 bases between. Germline V gene sequence: CDR1 SGDLS, CDR2 YYNGEE.

The J gene is TRBJ2-1, the V gene TRBV7-8, with a weak D call TRBD1 (5 bases). The germline gives CDR1 SGHVS, CDR2 FQNEAQ. Trimming cost V 0 bases and J 4 bases, with 16 bases left between them. The CDR3 sequence is 17 residues long. CDR3 DNA sequence: TGTGCCAGCAGCTTAGCCCCCCGGACAATTACATACAATGAGCAGTTCTTC. It encodes CASSLAPRTITYNEQFF. The full variable domain, in which reference TRBV7-8 and TRBJ2-1 provide the parts outside the CDR3, is GAGVSQSPRYKVAKRGQDVALRCDPISGHVSLFWYQQALGQGPEFLTYFQNEAQLDKSGLPSDRFFAERPEGSVSTLKIQRTQQEDSAVYLCASSLAPRTITYNEQFFGPGTRLTVL.

The chain links TRBV30 to TRBJ2-7; D is undetermined. CDR1 and CDR2 from the germline V gene are GTSNPN and SVGIG (reference sequence). The CDR3 runs 11 residues. V was trimmed by 1 base and J by 6 bases, leaving 7 bases between them. For the CDR3, the DNA is TGTGCCTGGAGTGCACAGATCGAGCAGTACTTC. This gives the protein CAWSAQIEQYF.

This chain's CDR3 is CSVDEAARTF. Here the CDR3 DNA reads TGCAGCGTTGATGAAGCGGCCCGGACCTTC. The gene calls are TRBV29-1 and TRBJ1-2; D not certain. This CDR3 comprises 10 residues. V dropped 3 bases and J dropped 14 bases, with 13 bases sitting between them. The germline V gene has CDR1 SQVTM and CDR2 ANQGSEA.

The chain joins TRBV19 to TRBJ2-2; the D gene is possibly TRBD1 (5 bases). The length of the CDR3 is 14 residues. V lost 7 bases and J lost 2, with 11 bases in between. The germline V gene has CDR1 LNHDA and CDR2 SQIVND (reference sequence). CDR3 amino acids: CASKGRSNTGELFF. CDR3 coding DNA: TGTGCCAGTAAGGGGCGTAGTAACACCGGGGAGCTGTTTTTT.

The chain links TRBV5-4 to TRBJ2-7; 7 nucleotides match TRBD2. From germline, CDR1 is SGHNT and CDR2 YYREEE (reference sequence). With 0 bases clipped from V and 7 bases from J, the junction kept 10 bases outside the gene matches. CDR3 length: 15 residues. The CDR3 loop reads CASSLARSGIGEQYF. The CDR3 coding sequence is TGTGCCAGCAGCTTGGCCCGCAGCGGGATTGGGGAGCAGTACTTC.

This sequence joins TRBV6-1 and TRBJ2-2; D gene uncertain. The CDR3 length is 14 residues. Germline V gene sequence: CDR1 MNHNS, CDR2 SASEGT. Trimming removed 2 bases from V and 4 bases from J, with 8 bases in between. As DNA, the CDR3 is TGTGCCAGCAGTGAAACAACAGTCACCGGGGAGCTGTTTTTT. Translated: CASSETTVTGELFF.

V gene TRBV19 combines with J gene TRBJ1-1; tentative D call: TRBD1 (6 bases). The ends were cut back, 7 bases at V and 4 bases at J, with 13 bases in the middle. Germline values: CDR1 LNHDA, CDR2 SQIVND (reference sequence). The CDR3 loop spans 13 amino acids. The CDR3 here is CASITRGGTEAFF. The CDR3 nucleotides read TGTGCCAGTATCACCAGGGGCGGCACTGAAGCTTTCTTT.

The chain combines TRBV7-9 with TRBJ2-7; D call uncertain. Between the trimmed V and J ends, which lost 1 base and 4 bases, there was a span of 8 bases. The CDR3 has 13 residues. CDR1 is SEHNR, CDR2 FQNEAQ, per germline (reference sequence). The CDR3 loop reads CASSLDSGYEQYF. In DNA form, the CDR3 reads TGTGCCAGCAGCTTAGACTCGGGTTACGAGCAGTACTTC.

The chain joins TRBV18 to TRBJ1-1; 7 nucleotides agree with TRBD1. Trimming at V came to 3 bases and at J to 2 bases, leaving 9 bases not matched to a gene. CDR1 and CDR2 (germline): KGHSH, LQKENI. There are 16 residues in the CDR3. In nucleotides, the CDR3 is TGTGCCAGCTCACCCTATGGGACAGTAGGAAACACTGAAGCTTTCTTT. Protein sequence: CASSPYGTVGNTEAFF.

The V gene is TRBV11-2, the J gene TRBJ2-7; 7 nucleotides align to TRBD2. Germline V gene sequence: CDR1 SGHAT, CDR2 FQNNGV. The CDR3 is 17 amino acids. V trimming: 6 bases; J trimming: 0 bases; junction bases outside the gene matches: 14. For the CDR3, the DNA is TGTGCCAGCAGTCCCGACTGGGTAGCGGGTGGCTCCTACGAGCAGTACTTC. It translates to CASSPDWVAGGSYEQYF.

The V call is TRBV24-1, the J call TRBJ2-1; D remains unclear. The CDR3 runs 13 residues. Germline CDR1 and CDR2: KGHDR and SFDVKD. The V end was cut by 3 bases, the J end by 5 bases, with 7 bases between. The CDR3 region has the DNA TGTGCCACCAGTGATGCACAGAACAATGAGCAGTTCTTC. Translated: CATSDAQNNEQFF.

The V gene is TRBV10-1, the J gene TRBJ1-1; 10 positions agree with TRBD1. V gave up 3 bases and J gave up 0 bases; unmatched junction bases: 7. The CDR3 covers 17 residues. CDR1 WNHNN and CDR2 SYGVQD come from the germline V gene (reference sequence). DNA for the CDR3: TGCGCCAGCAGTGATCGGGACAGGGGAACAGTGAACACTGAAGCTTTCTTT. It codes for CASSDRDRGTVNTEAFF.

CDR3 sequence reads: CASSRQRGDEKLFF. The DNA for the CDR3 is TGTGCCAGCAGCAGACAACGCGGGGATGAAAAACTGTTTTTT. This chain connects TRBV5-5 to TRBJ1-4, with no clear D. Germline lookup yields CDR1 SGHKS and CDR2 YYEKEE (reference sequence). Trimming pared 4 bases from V and 6 bases from J, leaving 13 bases between. CDR3 length equals 14 residues.

V is TRBV24-1 and J is TRBJ1-4, with a weak D call TRBD1 (5 bases). Trimming shortened V by 4 bases and J by 7 bases, and 9 bases separated the two germline ends. The CDR3 is made up of 13 amino acids. Looked up from germline, CDR1 is KGHDR and CDR2 is SFDVKD. The chain's CDR3 is CATSDPQGEKLFF. For the CDR3, the DNA is TGTGCCACCAGTGACCCGCAGGGTGAAAAACTGTTTTTT.

V usage is TRBV9 and J usage is TRBJ2-7, with D perhaps matching TRBD2 (5 bases). The CDR3 totals 14 residues. The ends were cut back, 0 bases at V and 1 base at J, with 8 bases in the middle. Germline CDR1 is SGDLS and CDR2 is YYNGEE. The CDR3 DNA reads TGTGCCAGCAGCGTAGCTAGCATTTCCTACGAGCAGTACTTC. This encodes CASSVASISYEQYF.

The chain employs TRBV20-1 and TRBJ2-3; perhaps TRBD1 as D (5 bases). V lost 6 bases, J lost 8 bases, and 12 bases lay in between. This CDR3 is built from 11 residues. The V gene's germline CDR1 is DFQATT and CDR2 SNEGSKA (reference sequence). This CDR3 is CSAPLGVTQYF. The CDR3 DNA sequence: TGCAGTGCCCCTTTAGGGGTTACGCAGTATTTT.

This clone has a single count. The rearrangement joins TRBV18 to TRBJ2-7; no clear D. This CDR3 is built from 14 residues. The germline V gene encodes CDR1 KGHSH and CDR2 LQKENI. V lost 3 bases, J lost 0 bases, and 9 bases lay in between. The CDR3, as DNA: TGTGCCAGCTCACCGCGTGGAGTCTCCTACGAGCAGTACTTC. This encodes CASSPRGVSYEQYF.

On this clone: The sample contains more than one DNA sequence encoding this CDR3. This chain connects TRBV4-1 to TRBJ2-7; 10 bases line up with TRBD2. Germline lookup yields CDR1 MGHRA and CDR2 YSYEKL. V shed 4 bases, J shed 0 bases, and the junction held 3 bases outside the gene matches. The CDR3 runs 15 residues. The DNA of the CDR3 is TGCGCCAGCAGCCCCGGACTAGCGGTCTCCTACGAGCAGTACTTC. This translates into CASSPGLAVSYEQYF.

The V and J genes are TRBV27 and TRBJ2-7; 9 positions agree with TRBD2. Trimming cost V 7 bases and J 3 bases; bases outside gene matches: 7. This CDR3 is 14 amino acids long. Germline CDR1 is MNHEY and CDR2 is SMNVEV (reference sequence). The CDR3 coding sequence is TGTGCCAGCACCAAGACTAGCGGCATCTACGAGCAGTACTTC. Protein product: CASTKTSGIYEQYF.

The chain combines TRBV7-2 with TRBJ1-2; possibly TRBD1 for D (6 bases). Germline CDR1 is SGHTA and CDR2 is FQGNSA. V was pared by 0 bases and J by 7 bases, with 12 bases between. This CDR3 has 14 residues. The CDR3 bases are TGTGCCAGCAGCTTAGCTGGGGGGGCCTTTGGCTACACCTTC. Translating gives CASSLAGGAFGYTF.

The rearrangement links TRBV16 to TRBJ1-5; 12 bases match TRBD1. The V gene's germline CDR1 is KGHSY and CDR2 FQNENV. This CDR3 spans 17 amino acids. Germline trimming cut 2 bases from V and 0 bases from J; bases unmatched to any gene: 2. CDR3 region: CASSQGTGGISNQPQHF. The CDR3 DNA reads as TGTGCCAGCAGCCAAGGGACAGGGGGCATTAGCAATCAGCCCCAGCATTTT.

The rearrangement joins TRBV9 to TRBJ2-2, with TRBD1 matching over 9 bases. The junction had 11 bases not matched to a gene; V was cut back by 3 bases and J by 5 bases. The CDR3 covers 17 residues. Germline CDR1 reads SGDLS; CDR2 reads YYNGEE. CDR3 DNA sequence: TGTGCCAGCAGCGGGACAGGGGATGGGGCTAGAACCGGGGAGCTGTTTTTT. It specifies CASSGTGDGARTGELFF.

The chain employs TRBV5-6 and TRBJ1-5, with D possibly being TRBD1 (5 bases). V shed 4 bases and J shed 0 bases, with 11 bases lying between them. This CDR3 region has 15 residues. Germline V gives CDR1 SGHDT, CDR2 YYEEEE. In DNA, the CDR3 is TGTGCCAGCAGCCGCCGACAGAATAGCAATCAGCCCCAGCATTTT. Protein product: CASSRRQNSNQPQHF.